The T cell receptor (beta chain) described here comes from a study of shared clonotypes between healthy human individuals. TCRdb's table, derived via immunoSEQ multiplex PCR, lists solely in-frame clones and lacks some. The data contain some 980,000 clones, less than 85% of them seen just once; the ten biggest clones take up approximately 1.5%. Germline V gene lookup returns CDR1 MNHEY and CDR2 SVGAGI. With 6 bases clipped from V and 4 bases from J, the junction kept 2 bases outside the gene matches. This CDR3 is built from 13 residues. The chain recombines TRBV6-5 with TRBJ2-5; 10 nucleotides agree with TRBD2. The receptor comes from a man aged 18 to 30 in good health. The sequenced sample was memory CD4+ T cells sorted from blood. Subset here: CD45RA-negative fraction. In DNA form, the CDR3 reads TGTGCCAGCAGAGCGGGGGGGAGAGAGACCCAGTACTTC. This gives the protein CASRAGGRETQYF.